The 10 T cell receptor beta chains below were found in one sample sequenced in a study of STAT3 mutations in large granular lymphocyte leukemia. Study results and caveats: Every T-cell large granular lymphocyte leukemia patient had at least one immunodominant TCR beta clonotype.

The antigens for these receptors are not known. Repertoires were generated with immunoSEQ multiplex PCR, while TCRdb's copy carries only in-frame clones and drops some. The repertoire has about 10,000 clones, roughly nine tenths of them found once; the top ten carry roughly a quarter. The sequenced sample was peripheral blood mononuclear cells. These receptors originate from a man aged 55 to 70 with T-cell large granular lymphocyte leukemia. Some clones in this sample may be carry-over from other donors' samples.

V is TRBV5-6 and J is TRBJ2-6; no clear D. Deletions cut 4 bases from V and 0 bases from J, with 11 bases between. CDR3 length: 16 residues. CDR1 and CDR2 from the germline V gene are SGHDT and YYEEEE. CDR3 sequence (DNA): TGTGCCAGCAGCCTGTCCTGGAACTCTGGGGCCAACGTCCTGACTTTC. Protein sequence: CASSLSWNSGANVLTF.

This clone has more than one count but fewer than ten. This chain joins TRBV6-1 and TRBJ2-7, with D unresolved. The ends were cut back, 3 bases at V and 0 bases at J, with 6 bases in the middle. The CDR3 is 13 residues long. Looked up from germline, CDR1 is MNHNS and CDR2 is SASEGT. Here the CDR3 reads CASSDSNSYEQYF. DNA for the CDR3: TGTGCCAGCAGTGATAGCAACTCCTACGAGCAGTACTTC.

CDR3 coding DNA: TGCGCCAGCAGCTCCTTAAGTAGCGGGAGGGCCGAGGATACGCAGTATTTT. This encodes CASSSLSSGRAEDTQYF. The J gene is TRBJ2-3, the V gene TRBV5-1; TRBD2 matches 11 bases. The trim removed 3 bases at V and 6 bases at J, leaving 12 bases unmatched. Germline CDR1 SGHRS, CDR2 YFSETQ. The CDR3 runs to 17 residues.

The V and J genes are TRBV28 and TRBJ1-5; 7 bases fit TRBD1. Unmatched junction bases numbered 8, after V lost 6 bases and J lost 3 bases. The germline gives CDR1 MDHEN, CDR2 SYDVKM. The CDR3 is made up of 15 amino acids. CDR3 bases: TGTGCCAGCAGACCCGCAGGGGGAGACAATCAGCCCCAGCATTTT. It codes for CASRPAGGDNQPQHF.

CDR3 sequence reads: CASSSSTGWGETQYF. The CDR3 DNA reads TGTGCCAGTAGTTCCAGCACCGGATGGGGGGAGACCCAGTACTTC. The chain couples TRBV19 to TRBJ2-5, with D perhaps matching TRBD1 or TRBD2 (5 bases each). Trimming took 5 bases from V and 5 from J, leaving 18 bases between them. Germline V CDR1 and CDR2: LNHDA, SQIVND (reference sequence). The CDR3 extends over 15 amino acids.

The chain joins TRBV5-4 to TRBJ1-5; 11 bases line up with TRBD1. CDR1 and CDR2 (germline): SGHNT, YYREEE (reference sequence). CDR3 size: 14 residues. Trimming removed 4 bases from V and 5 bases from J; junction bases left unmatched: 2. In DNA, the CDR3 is TGTGCCAGCAGCGCGGGACAGGGGGATCAGCCCCAGCATTTT. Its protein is CASSAGQGDQPQHF.

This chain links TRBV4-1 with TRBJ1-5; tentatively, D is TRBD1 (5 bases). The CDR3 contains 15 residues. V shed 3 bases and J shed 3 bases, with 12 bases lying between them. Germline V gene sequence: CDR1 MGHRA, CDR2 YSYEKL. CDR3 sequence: CASSHGQDTNQPQHF. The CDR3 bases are TGCGCCAGCAGCCACGGTCAGGACACCAATCAGCCCCAGCATTTT.

The CDR3 here is CASTRGSTDTQYF. DNA of the CDR3: TGTGCCAGCACGCGGGGTAGCACAGATACGCAGTATTTT. This chain uses TRBV6-5 with TRBJ2-3; D might be TRBD2 (6 bases). V was pared by 7 bases and J by 0 bases, with 8 bases between. There are 13 residues in the CDR3. The germline V gene has CDR1 MNHEY and CDR2 SVGAGI.

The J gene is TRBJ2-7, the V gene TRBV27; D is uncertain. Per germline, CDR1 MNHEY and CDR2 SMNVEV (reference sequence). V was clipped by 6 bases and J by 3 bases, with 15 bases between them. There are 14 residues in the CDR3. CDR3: CASSYGGVVYEQYF. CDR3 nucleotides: TGTGCCAGCAGCTACGGTGGGGTCGTCTACGAGCAGTACTTC.

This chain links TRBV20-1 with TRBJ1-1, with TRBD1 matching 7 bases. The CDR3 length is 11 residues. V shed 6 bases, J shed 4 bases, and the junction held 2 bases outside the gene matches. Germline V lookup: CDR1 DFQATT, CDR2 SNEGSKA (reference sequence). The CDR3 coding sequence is TGCAGTGCAACAGGGGTCACTGAAGCTTTCTTT. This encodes CSATGVTEAFF.